Described below is a single T cell receptor beta chain sequence and its context. Its antigen is as yet unknown. In germline, CDR1 is DFQATT, CDR2 SNEGSKA (reference sequence). There are 18 residues in the CDR3. Losses at the gene ends were 0 bases for V and 0 bases for J; bases not matched to a gene: 9. TCRbeta libraries were built with three rounds of nested PCR, modified from ARM-PCR. From the multiplex PCR reads, TCRdb called clonotypes with MiXCR, one entry per CDR3 protein. Altogether under 150,000 distinct CDR3 sequences are present, around 67% being singletons, with the ten largest covering about 20%. No cell sorting was done before RNA was extracted from the tissue. This record belongs to a study of tumor and adjacent non-tumor tissue in lung cancer. Study conclusions and caveats: Top 100 clones took a larger repertoire share in normal lung. Compared with tumor, normal lung showed significantly lower TCR diversity.

The rearrangement uses TRBV20-1 and TRBJ2-1, with 9 bases aligning to TRBD2. Sequencing was performed on lung tumor tissue. The source is a man aged 55-75 years with small cell lung cancer. DNA for the CDR3: TGCAGTGCTAGAGACCCCGGGACTAGCCGTTGCTCCTACAATGAGCAGTTCTTC. Translating gives CSARDPGTSRCSYNEQFF.